This T cell receptor beta chain originates from a study of blood T cells in healthy people across ages. The CDR3 contains 15 residues. Germline assignment: CDR1 MNHNS and CDR2 SASEGT. V was pared by 4 bases and J by 3 bases, with 2 bases of the junction left unmatched. A second PCR of about 7 to 12 cycles used a sample-barcoded 5' primer and a J-beta primer mix. Each CDR3 protein is one row after TCRdb ran MiXCR on the 5' RACE reads. Among hundreds of thousands of distinct CDR3 sequences, approximately 48% were seen once, and the ten largest hold about 19%. This receptor was taken from a man aged 60-69 years in good health. Sequencing was performed on blood. V and J are TRBV6-1 and TRBJ1-6; TRBD1 matches at 8 bases. The CDR3 reads CASSADRGYNSPLHF. CDR3 DNA sequence: TGTGCCAGCAGTGCCGACAGGGGCTATAATTCACCCCTCCACTTT.